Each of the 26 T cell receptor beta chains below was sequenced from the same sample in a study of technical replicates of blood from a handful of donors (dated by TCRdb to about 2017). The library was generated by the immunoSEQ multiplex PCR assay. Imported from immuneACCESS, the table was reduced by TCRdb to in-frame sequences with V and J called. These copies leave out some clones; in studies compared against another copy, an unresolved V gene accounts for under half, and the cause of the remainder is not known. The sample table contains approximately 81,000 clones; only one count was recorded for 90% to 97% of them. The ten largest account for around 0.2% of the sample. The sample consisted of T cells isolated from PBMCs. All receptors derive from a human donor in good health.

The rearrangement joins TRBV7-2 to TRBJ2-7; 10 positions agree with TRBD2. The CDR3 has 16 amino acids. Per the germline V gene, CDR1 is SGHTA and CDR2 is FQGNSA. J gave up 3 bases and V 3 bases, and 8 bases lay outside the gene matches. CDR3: CASSFLRTSGYYEQYF. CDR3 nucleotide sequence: TGTGCCAGCAGCTTTTTAAGGACTAGCGGTTACTACGAGCAGTACTTC.

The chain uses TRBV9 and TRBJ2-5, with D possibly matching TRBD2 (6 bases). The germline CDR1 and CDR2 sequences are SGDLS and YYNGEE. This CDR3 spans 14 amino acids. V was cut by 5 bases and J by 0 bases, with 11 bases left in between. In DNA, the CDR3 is TGTGCCAGCAGTTCTCGGGAGTACCAAGAGACCCAGTACTTC. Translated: CASSSREYQETQYF. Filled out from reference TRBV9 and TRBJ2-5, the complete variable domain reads DSGVTQTPKHLITATGQRVTLRCSPRSGDLSVYWYQQSLDQGLQFLIQYYNGEERAKGNILERFSAQQFPDLHSELNLSSLELGDSALYFCASSSREYQETQYFGPGTRLLVL.

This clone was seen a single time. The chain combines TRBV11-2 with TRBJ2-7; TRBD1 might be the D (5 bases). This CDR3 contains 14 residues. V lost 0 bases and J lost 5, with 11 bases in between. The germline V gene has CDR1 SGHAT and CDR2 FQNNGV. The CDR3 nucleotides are TGTGCCAGCAGCTTAGATCAGGGTATTCACGAGCAGTACTTC. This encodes CASSLDQGIHEQYF.

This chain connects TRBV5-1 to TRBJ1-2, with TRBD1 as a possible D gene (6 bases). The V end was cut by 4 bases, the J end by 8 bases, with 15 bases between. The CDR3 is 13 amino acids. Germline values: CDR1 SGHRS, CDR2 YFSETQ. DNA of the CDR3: TGCGCCAGCAGCCCCGGAACAGGGACCGGCTACACCTTC. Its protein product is CASSPGTGTGYTF.

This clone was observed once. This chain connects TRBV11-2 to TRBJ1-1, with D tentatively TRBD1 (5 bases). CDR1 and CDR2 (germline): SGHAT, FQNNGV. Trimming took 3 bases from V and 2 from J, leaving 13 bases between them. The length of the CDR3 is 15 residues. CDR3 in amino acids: CASSLFGRANTEAFF. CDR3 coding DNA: TGTGCCAGCAGCTTGTTCGGCAGGGCCAACACTGAAGCTTTCTTT. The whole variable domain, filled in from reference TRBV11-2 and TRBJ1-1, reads EAGVAQSPRYKIIEKRQSVAFWCNPISGHATLYWYQQILGQGPKLLIQFQNNGVVDDSQLPKDRFSAERLKGVDSTLKIQPAKLEDSAVYLCASSLFGRANTEAFFGQGTRLTVV.

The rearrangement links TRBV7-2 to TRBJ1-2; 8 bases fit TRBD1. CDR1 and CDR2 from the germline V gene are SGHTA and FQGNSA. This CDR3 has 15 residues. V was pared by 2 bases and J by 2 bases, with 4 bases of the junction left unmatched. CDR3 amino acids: CASSLRTGRNYGYTF. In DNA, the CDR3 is TGTGCCAGCAGCTTAAGGACAGGGAGAAACTATGGCTACACCTTC.

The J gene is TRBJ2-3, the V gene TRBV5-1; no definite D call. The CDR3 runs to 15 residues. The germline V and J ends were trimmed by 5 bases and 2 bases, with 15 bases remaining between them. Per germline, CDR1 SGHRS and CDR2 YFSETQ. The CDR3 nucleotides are TGCGCCAGCAGTGCTCCGGCGACTTCCACAGATACGCAGTATTTT. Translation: CASSAPATSTDTQYF.

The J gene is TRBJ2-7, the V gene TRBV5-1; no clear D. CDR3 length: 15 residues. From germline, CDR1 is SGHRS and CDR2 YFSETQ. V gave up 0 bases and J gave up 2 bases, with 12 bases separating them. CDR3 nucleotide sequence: TGCGCCAGCAGCTTGGCGGCAGCGCCTGCCTACGAGCAGTACTTC. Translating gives CASSLAAAPAYEQYF.

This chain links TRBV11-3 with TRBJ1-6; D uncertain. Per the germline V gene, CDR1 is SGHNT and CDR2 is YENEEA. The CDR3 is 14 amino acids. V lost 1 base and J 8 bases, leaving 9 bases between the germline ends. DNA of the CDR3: TGTGCCAGCAGCTTAGCTAGCCTCTATTCACCCCTCCACTTT. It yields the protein CASSLASLYSPLHF. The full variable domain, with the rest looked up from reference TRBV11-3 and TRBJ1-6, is EAGVVQSPRYKIIEKKQPVAFWCNPISGHNTLYWYLQNLGQGPELLIRYENEEAVDDSQLPKDRFSAERLKGVDSTLKIQPAELGDSAVYLCASSLASLYSPLHFGNGTRLTVT.

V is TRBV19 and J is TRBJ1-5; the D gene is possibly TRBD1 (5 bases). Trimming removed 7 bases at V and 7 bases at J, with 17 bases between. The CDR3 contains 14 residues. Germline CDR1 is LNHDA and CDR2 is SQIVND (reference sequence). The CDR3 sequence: CASTFGGGEQPQHF. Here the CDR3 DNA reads TGTGCCAGTACCTTCGGGGGAGGAGAGCAGCCCCAGCATTTT.

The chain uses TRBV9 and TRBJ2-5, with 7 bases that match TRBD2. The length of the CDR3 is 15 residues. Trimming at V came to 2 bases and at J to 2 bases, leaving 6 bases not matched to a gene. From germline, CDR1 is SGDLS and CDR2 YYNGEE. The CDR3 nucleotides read TGTGCCAGCAGCGTGACTAGCCTCCTACAAGAGACCCAGTACTTC. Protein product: CASSVTSLLQETQYF.

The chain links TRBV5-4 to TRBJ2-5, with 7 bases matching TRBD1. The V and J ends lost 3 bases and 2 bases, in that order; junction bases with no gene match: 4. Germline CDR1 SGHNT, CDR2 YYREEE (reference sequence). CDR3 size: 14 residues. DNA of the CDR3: TGTGCCAGCAGCTCACCGGGACAGCAAGAGACCCAGTACTTC. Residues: CASSSPGQQETQYF.

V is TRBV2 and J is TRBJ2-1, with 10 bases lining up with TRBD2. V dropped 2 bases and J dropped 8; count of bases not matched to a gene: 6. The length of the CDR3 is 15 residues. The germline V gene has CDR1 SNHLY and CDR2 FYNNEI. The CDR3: CASSESLAGEDEQFF. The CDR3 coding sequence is TGTGCCAGCAGTGAATCCCTAGCGGGAGAGGATGAGCAGTTCTTC.

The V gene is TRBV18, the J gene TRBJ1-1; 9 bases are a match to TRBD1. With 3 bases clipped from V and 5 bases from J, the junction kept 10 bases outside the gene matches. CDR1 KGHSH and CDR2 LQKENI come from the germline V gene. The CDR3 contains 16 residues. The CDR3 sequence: CASSPRTGVMGTEAFF. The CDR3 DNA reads TGTGCCAGCTCACCTCGGACAGGGGTAATGGGAACTGAAGCTTTCTTT. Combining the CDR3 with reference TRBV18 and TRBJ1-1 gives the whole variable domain NAGVMQNPRHLVRRRGQEARLRCSPMKGHSHVYWYRQLPEEGLKFMVYLQKENIIDESGMPKERFSAEFPKEGPSILRIQQVVRGDSAAYFCASSPRTGVMGTEAFFGQGTRLTVV.

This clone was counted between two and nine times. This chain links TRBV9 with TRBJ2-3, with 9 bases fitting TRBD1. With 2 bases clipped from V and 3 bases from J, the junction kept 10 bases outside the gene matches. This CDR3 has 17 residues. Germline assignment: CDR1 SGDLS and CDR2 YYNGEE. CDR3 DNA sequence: TGTGCCAGCAGCGTGGGACAGGGTCTGTCGGGAACAGATACGCAGTATTTT. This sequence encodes CASSVGQGLSGTDTQYF. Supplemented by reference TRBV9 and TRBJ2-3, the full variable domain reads DSGVTQTPKHLITATGQRVTLRCSPRSGDLSVYWYQQSLDQGLQFLIQYYNGEERAKGNILERFSAQQFPDLHSELNLSSLELGDSALYFCASSVGQGLSGTDTQYFGPGTRLTVL.

In nucleotides, the CDR3 is TGCGCCAGCAGCCCCCACATGGGCCGGGGAATCTCCTACAATGAGCAGTTCTTC. Residues: CASSPHMGRGISYNEQFF. The chain recombines TRBV5-1 with TRBJ2-1, with D possibly TRBD2 on 5 matching bases. The CDR3 has 18 residues. The germline CDR1 and CDR2 sequences are SGHRS and YFSETQ. The V gene lost 4 bases and the J gene lost 0 bases, with 20 bases spanning the gap.

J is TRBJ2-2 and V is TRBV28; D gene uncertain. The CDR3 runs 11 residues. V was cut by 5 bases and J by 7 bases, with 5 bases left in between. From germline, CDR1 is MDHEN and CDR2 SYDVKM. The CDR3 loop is CASSRSGELFF. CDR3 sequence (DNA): TGTGCCAGCAGTCGTAGCGGGGAGCTGTTTTTT.

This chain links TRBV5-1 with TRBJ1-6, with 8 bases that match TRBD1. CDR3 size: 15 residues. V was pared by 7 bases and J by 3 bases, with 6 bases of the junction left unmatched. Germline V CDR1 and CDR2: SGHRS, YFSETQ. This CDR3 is CASGQDRVYNSPLHF. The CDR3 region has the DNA TGCGCCAGCGGGCAGGACAGGGTCTATAATTCACCCCTCCACTTT. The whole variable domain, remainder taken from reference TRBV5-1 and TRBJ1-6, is KAGVTQTPRYLIKTRGQQVTLSCSPISGHRSVSWYQQTPGQGLQFLFEYFSETQRNKGNFPGRFSGRQFSNSRSEMNVSTLELGDSALYLCASGQDRVYNSPLHFGNGTRLTVT.

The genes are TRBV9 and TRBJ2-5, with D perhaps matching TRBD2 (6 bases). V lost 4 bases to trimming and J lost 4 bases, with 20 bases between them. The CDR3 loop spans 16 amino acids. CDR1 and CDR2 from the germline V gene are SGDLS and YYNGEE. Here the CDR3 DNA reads TGTGCCAGCAGCCCGGGAGAAGCAGCCATAGCAGAGACCCAGTACTTC. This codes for CASSPGEAAIAETQYF. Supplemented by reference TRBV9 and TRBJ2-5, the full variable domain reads DSGVTQTPKHLITATGQRVTLRCSPRSGDLSVYWYQQSLDQGLQFLIQYYNGEERAKGNILERFSAQQFPDLHSELNLSSLELGDSALYFCASSPGEAAIAETQYFGPGTRLLVL.

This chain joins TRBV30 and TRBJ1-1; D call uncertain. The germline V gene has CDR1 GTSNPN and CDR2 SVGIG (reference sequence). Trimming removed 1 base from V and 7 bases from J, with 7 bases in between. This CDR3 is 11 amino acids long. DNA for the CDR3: TGTGCCTGGAGTGAAGCCGTTGAAGCTTTCTTT. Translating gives CAWSEAVEAFF.

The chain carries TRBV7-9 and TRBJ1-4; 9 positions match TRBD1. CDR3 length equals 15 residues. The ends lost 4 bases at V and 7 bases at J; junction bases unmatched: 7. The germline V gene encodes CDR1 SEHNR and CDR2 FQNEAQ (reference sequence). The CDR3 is CASSSGDRDSEKLFF. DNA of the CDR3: TGTGCCAGCAGCTCCGGGGACAGGGATAGTGAAAAACTGTTTTTT.

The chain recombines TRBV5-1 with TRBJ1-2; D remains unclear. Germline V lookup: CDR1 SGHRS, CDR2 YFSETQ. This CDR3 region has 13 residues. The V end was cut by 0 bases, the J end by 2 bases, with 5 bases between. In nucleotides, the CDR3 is TGCGCCAGCAGCTTGGCGGTGAACTATGGCTACACCTTC. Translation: CASSLAVNYGYTF.

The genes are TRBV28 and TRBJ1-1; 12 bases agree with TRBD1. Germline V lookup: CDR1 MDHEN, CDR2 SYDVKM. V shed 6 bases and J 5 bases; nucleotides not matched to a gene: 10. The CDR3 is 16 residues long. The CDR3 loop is CASSQSGTGGRTEAFF. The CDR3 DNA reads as TGTGCCAGCAGCCAATCCGGGACAGGGGGCAGGACTGAAGCTTTCTTT.

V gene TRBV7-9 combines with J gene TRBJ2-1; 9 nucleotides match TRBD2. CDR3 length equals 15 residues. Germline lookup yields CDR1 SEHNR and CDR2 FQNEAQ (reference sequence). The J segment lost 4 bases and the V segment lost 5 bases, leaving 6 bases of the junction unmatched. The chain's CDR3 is CASSRASGRYNEQFF. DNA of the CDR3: TGTGCCAGCAGCCGGGCCAGCGGGAGGTACAATGAGCAGTTCTTC.

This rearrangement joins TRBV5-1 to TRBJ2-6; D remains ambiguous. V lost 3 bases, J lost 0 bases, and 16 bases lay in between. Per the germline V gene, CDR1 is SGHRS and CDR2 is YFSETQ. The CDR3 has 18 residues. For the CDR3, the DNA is TGCGCCAGCAGCTCGACAATCACTGAGCCCTCTGGGGCCAACGTCCTGACTTTC. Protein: CASSSTITEPSGANVLTF.

The CDR3 region has the DNA TGTGCCAGCAGACCCGGGACTAGCGGGAGACGTAGTACGCAGTATTTT. It is translated as CASRPGTSGRRSTQYF. The chain recombines TRBV7-8 with TRBJ2-3, with 14 bases lining up with TRBD2. Per germline, CDR1 SGHVS and CDR2 FQNEAQ. After removal of 6 bases from V and 8 bases from J, the junction contained 10 bases not matched to a gene. This CDR3 has 16 residues.